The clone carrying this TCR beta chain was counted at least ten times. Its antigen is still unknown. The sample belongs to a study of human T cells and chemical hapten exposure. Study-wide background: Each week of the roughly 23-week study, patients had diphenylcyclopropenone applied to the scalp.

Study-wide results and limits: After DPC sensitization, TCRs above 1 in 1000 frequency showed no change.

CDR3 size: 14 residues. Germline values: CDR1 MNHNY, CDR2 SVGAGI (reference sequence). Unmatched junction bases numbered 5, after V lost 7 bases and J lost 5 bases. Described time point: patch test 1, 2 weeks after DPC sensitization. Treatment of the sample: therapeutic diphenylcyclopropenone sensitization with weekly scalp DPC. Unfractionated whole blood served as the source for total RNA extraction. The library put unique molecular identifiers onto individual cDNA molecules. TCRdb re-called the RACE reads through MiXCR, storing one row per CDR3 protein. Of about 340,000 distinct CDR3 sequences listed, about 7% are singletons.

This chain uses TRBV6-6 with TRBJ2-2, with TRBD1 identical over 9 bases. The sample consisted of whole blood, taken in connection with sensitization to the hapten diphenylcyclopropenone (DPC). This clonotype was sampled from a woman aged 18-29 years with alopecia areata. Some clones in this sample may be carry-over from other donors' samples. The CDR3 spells CASKDRGSTGELFF. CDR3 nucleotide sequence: TGTGCCAGCAAGGACAGGGGATCGACCGGGGAGCTGTTTTTT.